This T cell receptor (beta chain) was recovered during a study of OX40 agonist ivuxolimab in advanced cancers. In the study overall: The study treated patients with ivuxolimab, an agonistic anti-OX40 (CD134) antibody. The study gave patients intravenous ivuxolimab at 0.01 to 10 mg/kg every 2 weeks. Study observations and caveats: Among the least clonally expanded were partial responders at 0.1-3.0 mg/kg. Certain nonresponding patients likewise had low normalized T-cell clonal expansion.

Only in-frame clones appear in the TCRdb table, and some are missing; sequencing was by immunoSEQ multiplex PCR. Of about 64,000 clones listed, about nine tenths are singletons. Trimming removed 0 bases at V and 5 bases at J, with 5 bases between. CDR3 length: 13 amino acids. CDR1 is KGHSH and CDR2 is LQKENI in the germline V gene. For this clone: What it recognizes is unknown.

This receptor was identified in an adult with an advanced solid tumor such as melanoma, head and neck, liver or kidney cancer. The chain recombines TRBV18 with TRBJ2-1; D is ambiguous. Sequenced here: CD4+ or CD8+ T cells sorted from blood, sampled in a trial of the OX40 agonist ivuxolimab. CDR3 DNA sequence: TGTGCCAGCTCACCACCTGGGGACAATGAGCAGTTCTTC. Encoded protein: CASSPPGDNEQFF.